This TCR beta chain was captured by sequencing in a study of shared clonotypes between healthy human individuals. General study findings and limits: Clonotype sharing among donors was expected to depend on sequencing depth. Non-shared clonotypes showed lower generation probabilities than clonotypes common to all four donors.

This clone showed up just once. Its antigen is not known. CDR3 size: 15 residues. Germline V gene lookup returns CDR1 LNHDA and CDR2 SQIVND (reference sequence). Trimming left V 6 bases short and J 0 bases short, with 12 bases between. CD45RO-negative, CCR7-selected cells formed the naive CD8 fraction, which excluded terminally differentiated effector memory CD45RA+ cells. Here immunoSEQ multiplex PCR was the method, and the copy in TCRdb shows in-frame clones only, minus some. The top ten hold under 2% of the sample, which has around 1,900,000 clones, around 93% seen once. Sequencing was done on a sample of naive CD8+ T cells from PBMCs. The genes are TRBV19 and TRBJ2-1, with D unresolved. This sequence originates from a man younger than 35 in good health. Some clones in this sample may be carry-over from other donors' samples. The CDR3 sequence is CASSNLPDSYNEQFF. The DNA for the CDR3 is TGTGCCAGTAGCAACTTACCCGACTCCTACAATGAGCAGTTCTTC.